The subject of this entry is one T cell receptor (beta chain). The antigen it binds to is not known. No base qualities exist here, and no much larger clone lies one base off it. Every donor in the study was a healthy Caucasian. The twin cohort comprised three pairs of female monozygotic twins, all aged roughly 18 to 29 years. Positive isolation kits from Invitrogen were used to isolate CD4+ and CD8+ T cell populations. The data stem from a study of identical twins (dated by TCRdb to 2016 to 2018). In terms of the full investigation: The study deep-sequenced TCR alpha and beta repertoires from monozygotic twins, unrelated adults of various ages and cord blood to test whether fetal clonotypes persist. Replicate twin experiments were performed at different times using different library preparation protocols to rule out contamination. What the study reported, not specific to this receptor: Compared with coincidental sharing between unrelated individuals, out-of-frame TCR alpha sequences shared between twins had an excess of sequences with low generation probability. Because the same donors could not be followed over many years, conclusions were based on cross-sectional statistical analysis. A weaker excess of twin sharing was found in beta out-of-frame sequences because the signal-to-noise ratio was lowered by fewer shared sequences. Invariant T cells such as MAIT and iNKT could partly confound zero-insertion analyses, though diverse VJ usage argued against this for most clonotypes. Abundant cord blood beta clonotypes carried fewer insertions; young adult naive repertoires showed a weaker similar trend, while memory repertoires showed none. Recombination models systematically underestimated out-of-frame TCR alpha sharing in monozygotic twins but agreed with sharing between unrelated individuals.

Including the terminal cysteine and phenylalanine, the CDR3 comprises 15 residues. Left in the record is the CDR3 DNA by itself, 45 bases read in frame from the first base. The germline V gene supplies CDR1 SNHLY and CDR2 FYNNEI. Trimming removed 1 base from V and 4 bases from J, leaving 12 bases between the germline ends. The library was built by means of 5' RACE. The sequencer listed for this sample is Illumina HiSeq 2000. A universal primer binding site was introduced by template switching, and a unique molecular identifier was present in the final cDNA, enabling accurate counting of TCR cDNA molecules. Specific primers in the conserved constant-segment region were used to synthesize first-strand cDNA for the TCR alpha and beta chains. To control for contamination, every cDNA library carried two barcodes: a SMART-Mk sample barcode plus Illumina barcodes. TruSeq adapter sequences, together with Illumina sample barcodes, were added in two successive PCR steps. Sequencing of the TCR alpha and beta cDNA libraries was done on the Illumina HiSeq platform using custom primers. On the study's bioinformatics: Unique molecular identifiers were extracted from raw reads with MiGEC, and CDR3 positions were determined with MiXCR. For each individual, recombination models were inferred using an EM algorithm with the repgenHMM and IGoR tools. Shared clonotype analysis was performed with the tcR package in R, normalizing sharing by the product of cloneset sizes. To study raw recombination free of thymic and clonal selection effects, out-of-frame nonproductive sequences were analyzed. TCRdb took the public reads, trimmed them with fastp at Q25, ran MiXCR for clone calling and kept in-frame beta chains. Each entry merges the rows of one CDR3 protein and shows their most common DNA and genes. TCRdb assigned the V and J calls; the authors' analysis was not used. The table for this sample lists hundreds of thousands of distinct CDR3 sequences; about 24% of them were counted only once. The ten biggest clones cover 2.9% of the sample.

The same sample was also used in a study of T cells expressing NK-cell markers. In that second paper, the authors write: TCR beta-chain repertoires were profiled in sorted CD3+CD56+NKG2C+, CD3+CD56+NKG2C- and CD3+CD56-NKG2C+ T-cell subsets from roughly eight donors. Among the eight sequenced donors, only one was HCMV-seronegative, while the other seven were HCMV-seropositive. To restrict sorting to alphabetaTCR-expressing T cells, an anti-gammadeltaTCR antibody was added in several experiments. For six donors, the dominant CD3+CD56+NKG2C+ clonotypes were among the top 10 CD8+ clonotypes and accounted for roughly 1.0-8% of CD8+ T cells. Those dominant clonotypes were again the most abundant among CD3+CD56-NKG2C+ cells in a few donors, at about 25-60.1%. Whether the expanded NKG2C-expressing T cell clones were specific for HCMV antigens remained unclear. All eight donors whose samples were sequenced were randomly selected healthy volunteers, three of them men and five women. HCMV serostatus was determined by detecting HCMV-specific IgG in serum with a commercial ELISA kit. MIGEC handled demultiplexing of the reads and grouping by UMI, while MiTCR was used to assemble and quantify clonotypes. To remove erroneous sequences, TCR cDNA sequences were retained only when supported by two or more reads. The tcR package was used for downstream repertoire analysis, and clonotypes were matched across fractions by CDR3 nucleotide sequence plus V segment. Antigen specificity was annotated against VDJdb with VDJmatch, allowing one amino acid substitution in CDR3.

The receptor was isolated from a woman under 30 in good health. Sequencing was carried out using CD4+ T cells sorted from blood. The chain is made from TRBV2 and TRBJ2-3; matching of 5 bases hints at TRBD2 as the D gene. The encoded CDR3 is CASSEDRDASDTQYF. In nucleotides, the sequence is TGTGCCAGCAGTGAAGATCGGGATGCTTCAGATACGCAGTATTTT.